The 18 T cell receptor beta chains below were found in one sample sequenced in a study of blood T cells in healthy people across ages. PCR was performed a second time for roughly 7 to 11 cycles using a sample-barcoded 5' primer and a J-beta primer mix. A single record per CDR3 protein comes from TCRdb applying MiXCR to the 5' RACE reads. The table shows over a million distinct CDR3 sequences, with 42% occurring only once. Sequenced material: blood. These receptors were obtained from a woman younger than 30 in good health.

V usage is TRBV2 and J usage is TRBJ2-4; unclear D gene. This CDR3 has 14 residues. Germline CDR1 and CDR2: SNHLY and FYNNEI. Deletions cut 6 bases from V and 0 bases from J, with 9 bases between. Written as DNA, the CDR3 is TGTGCCAGCAGAATGACCGCAGCCAAAAACATTCAGTACTTC. Its protein is CASRMTAAKNIQYF.

The genes are TRBV27 and TRBJ2-1, with 9 nucleotides matching TRBD2. V was clipped by 2 bases and J by 5 bases; unmatched bases: 4. This CDR3 has 15 residues. Germline V gene data show CDR1 as MNHEY and CDR2 as SMNVEV (reference sequence). The CDR3, as DNA: TGTGCCAGCAGTTTAAGTCTAGCGGGAAACAATGAGCAGTTCTTC. Protein sequence: CASSLSLAGNNEQFF.

This chain links TRBV6-1 with TRBJ2-7, with TRBD2 matching over 11 bases. V was clipped by 0 bases and J by 4 bases; unmatched bases: 5. This CDR3 region has 16 residues. CDR1 and CDR2 (germline): MNHNS, SASEGT. CDR3 sequence: CASSEATSGSGYEQYF. The CDR3 region has the DNA TGTGCCAGCAGTGAAGCTACTAGCGGGAGTGGGTACGAGCAGTACTTC.

This clonotype showed up just a few times. The gene calls are TRBV20-1 and TRBJ2-3; no clear D. The CDR3 totals 13 residues. Trimming stripped 3 bases from V and 0 bases from J, with 7 bases between. The germline V gene has CDR1 DFQATT and CDR2 SNEGSKA (reference sequence). The CDR3 protein is CSASLISTDTQYF. The CDR3 coding sequence is TGCAGTGCTAGTTTAATTAGCACAGATACGCAGTATTTT.

V gene TRBV6-2 or TRBV6-3 combines with J gene TRBJ2-7; TRBD1 matches at 7 bases. Germline loops: CDR1 MNHEY, CDR2 SVGEGT. The CDR3 runs 16 residues. V shed 7 bases, J shed 7 bases, and the junction held 19 bases outside the gene matches. CDR3 in DNA: TGTGCCAGCACGTATATTGACAGGGTTACAGGGGATGAGCAGTACTTC. It translates to CASTYIDRVTGDEQYF.

A remark on this clonotype: A much larger clone sits a single nucleotide away, making a read error possible. The J gene is TRBJ2-1, the V gene TRBV25-1; D is perhaps TRBD1 (5 bases). Trimming left V 3 bases short and J 7 bases short, with 16 bases between. The CDR3 totals 15 residues. Germline V lookup: CDR1 MGHDK, CDR2 SYGVNS. The CDR3 nucleotides are TGTGCCAGCAGTGAGGGAACAAGGGGCAGAAATGAGCAGTTCTTC. Translated, it gives CASSEGTRGRNEQFF.

The rearrangement uses TRBV4-3 and TRBJ1-6, with D perhaps TRBD1 (5 bases). V was shortened by 0 bases and J by 5 bases, with 11 bases between the two germline ends. Germline V gene lookup returns CDR1 LGHNA and CDR2 YSLEER. CDR3 size: 16 residues. This CDR3 is CASSQERDFHNSPLHF. As DNA, the CDR3 is TGCGCCAGCAGCCAAGAACGGGACTTTCATAATTCACCCCTCCACTTT.

The rearrangement links TRBV7-9 to TRBJ1-5; D possibly corresponds to TRBD1 (6 bases). CDR1 is SEHNR, CDR2 FQNEAQ, per germline (reference sequence). Trimming shortened V by 10 bases and J by 0 bases, and 19 bases separated the two germline ends. CDR3 size: 16 residues. The CDR3 bases are TGTGCCACCGGGACACTCCTTTGGGGTAGCAATCAGCCCCAGCATTTT. Translation gives CATGTLLWGSNQPQHF.

The chain links TRBV3-1 to TRBJ1-1, with D possibly being TRBD1 (5 bases). The V gene's germline CDR1 is LGHDT and CDR2 YNNKEL (reference sequence). The CDR3 is made up of 17 amino acids. V lost 0 bases and J 2 bases, leaving 16 bases between the germline ends. The CDR3, as DNA: TGTGCCAGCAGCCAAGATATTGCAGGGTGGAGAAACACTGAAGCTTTCTTT. Its protein product is CASSQDIAGWRNTEAFF.

J is TRBJ2-7 and V is TRBV24-1; D remains ambiguous. There are 13 residues in the CDR3. Germline V CDR1 and CDR2: KGHDR, SFDVKD. V dropped 3 bases and J dropped 0 bases, with 5 bases sitting between them. CDR3: CATSDGSSYEQYF. The CDR3 DNA reads TGTGCCACCAGTGATGGCAGCTCCTACGAGCAGTACTTC.

This clonotype appeared a few times. This sequence joins TRBV7-2 and TRBJ1-5; D unclear. Germline CDR1 is SGHTA and CDR2 is FQGNSA. This CDR3 spans 15 amino acids. Trimming removed 6 bases at V and 4 bases at J, with 16 bases between. The CDR3 loop is CASRITDPGNQPQHF. DNA for the CDR3: TGTGCCAGCAGGATAACAGATCCCGGGAATCAGCCCCAGCATTTT.

A word on this clonotype: A much larger clone lies a single base off, so this may be a read error. The chain employs TRBV7-2 and TRBJ2-3; D unclear. CDR1 is SGHTA and CDR2 is FQGNSA in the germline V gene. CDR3 size: 12 residues. The chain's CDR3 is CASSAHTDSQYF. The CDR3 DNA reads TGTGCCAGCAGCGCACACACAGATTCGCAGTATTTT.

The chain uses TRBV4-3 and TRBJ1-5; D remains ambiguous. Trimming removed 0 bases at V and 4 bases at J, with 13 bases between. This CDR3 is built from 16 residues. Per germline, CDR1 LGHNA and CDR2 YSLEER. CDR3 DNA sequence: TGCGCCAGCAGCCAAGATATAAGGGTCTGGAATCAGCCCCAGCATTTT. It translates to CASSQDIRVWNQPQHF.

This chain joins TRBV20-1 and TRBJ2-5, with a tentative D call TRBD1 (7 bases). This CDR3 has 15 residues. Trimming pared 3 bases from V and 6 bases from J, leaving 20 bases between. Germline values: CDR1 DFQATT, CDR2 SNEGSKA (reference sequence). The CDR3 bases are TGCAGTGCTAGTCTCGGAGACAGGGCGGGAAAGACCCAGTACTTC. It specifies CSASLGDRAGKTQYF.

CDR3 in amino acids: CASSLAQPGQKLFF. In DNA form, the CDR3 reads TGTGCCAGCAGCTTAGCGCAGCCGGGCCAAAAACTGTTTTTT. The V call is TRBV7-8, the J call TRBJ1-4, with D unresolved. Germline V CDR1 and CDR2: SGHVS, FQNEAQ. There are 14 residues in the CDR3. V dropped 0 bases and J dropped 9 bases, with 11 bases sitting between them.

This clonotype came up a few times. This rearrangement joins TRBV20-1 to TRBJ2-5; D is undetermined. The germline CDR1 and CDR2 sequences are DFQATT and SNEGSKA (reference sequence). This CDR3 comprises 11 residues. Trimming pared 4 bases from V and 11 bases from J, leaving 14 bases between. The CDR3 sequence: CSATFNGEQYF. The CDR3 DNA reads as TGCAGTGCTACCTTTAATGGAGAGCAGTACTTC.

There are many counts of this clonotype. The gene calls are TRBV12-3 or TRBV12-4 and TRBJ2-5, with D unclear. CDR3 size: 13 residues. V was shortened by 3 bases and J by 7 bases, with 12 bases between the two germline ends. CDR3: CASSFVPLGTQYF. For the CDR3, the DNA is TGTGCCAGCAGTTTTGTCCCTTTAGGGACCCAGTACTTC.

The chain recombines TRBV14 with TRBJ1-2; D is undetermined. Germline values: CDR1 SGHDN, CDR2 FVKESK. V shed 1 base and J shed 3 bases, with 9 bases lying between them. CDR3 length: 14 amino acids. The CDR3 DNA sequence: TGTGCCAGCAGCCAAGGAGGGATTTACTATGGCTACACCTTC. Translating gives CASSQGGIYYGYTF.